The 2 T cell receptor beta chains given below trace back to one sample, sequenced in a study of response to subunit inactivated influenza vaccine. TCRdb itself ran the RT-PCR reads through MiXCR, one entry per CDR3 protein. The table includes 450,000 to 550,000 distinct CDR3 sequences, about 25% detected once. Specimen: CD4+ T cells sorted from PBMCs, collected around 5 days after vaccination. Receptor source: a man aged 50 or older who received an inactivated influenza vaccine.

This clonotype was counted many times. This rearrangement joins TRBV7-9 to TRBJ1-2, with unresolved D. CDR1 and CDR2 from the germline V gene are SEHNR and FQNEAQ (reference sequence). With 4 bases removed from V and 3 bases from J, the gap between germline ends came to 18 bases. The CDR3 spans 16 residues. CDR3 region: CASSSLYFSPDYGYTF. The CDR3 DNA sequence: TGTGCCAGCAGCTCACTTTATTTTTCCCCCGACTATGGCTACACCTTC. Filled out from reference TRBV7-9 and TRBJ1-2, the complete variable domain reads DTGVSQNPRHKITKRGQNVTFRCDPISEHNRLYWYRQTLGQGPEFLTYFQNEAQLEKSRLLSDRFSAERPKGSFSTLEIQRTEQGDSAMYLCASSSLYFSPDYGYTFGSGTRLTVV.

This clonotype showed up many times. The junction does not match germline at one end; this may be a read error. The rearrangement uses TRBV7-8 and TRBJ2-1, with D possibly matching TRBD1 (7 bases). CDR1 SGHVS and CDR2 FQNEAQ come from the germline V gene. The CDR3 extends over 13 amino acids. This chain's CDR3 is CASSLAGGGEQFF. In DNA, the CDR3 is TGTGCTAGCAGCTTAGCAGGGGGAGGTGAGCAGTTCTTC.